A selection of T cell receptor beta chains follows, all from one sample in a study of CD8 T cells in ankylosing spondylitis. TCRdb reanalysed the 5' RACE reads using MiXCR and keeps one entry per CDR3 protein. The sample consists of more than 500,000 distinct CDR3 sequences, roughly 5.2% of them appearing once. The material sequenced was blood, either unsorted or a sorted T cell fraction (not recorded which). These receptors were collected from a male donor with ankylosing spondylitis. CDR3s include the opening cysteine and the closing phenylalanine or tryptophan. Fields, in order: clone size, J gene, CDR3 length, D gene, V gene, CDR3 DNA, CDR3 protein. A D gene is named only where the DNA matches it firmly. Clone size is shown for a subset of rows, as once, few, many or a class of expanded clone.

many,TRBJ1-2,15,-,TRBV5-6,TGTGCCAGCAGCTTGGACAGGGTCGACAACTATGGCTACACCTTC,CASSLDRVDNYGYTF
many,TRBJ1-2,14,-,TRBV12-3/TRBV12-4,TGTGCCAGCAGTTTAAGGTTGCAGGGGTATGGCTACACCTTC,CASSLRLQGYGYTF
many,TRBJ1-3,17,-,TRBV7-2,TGTGCCAGCAGCCCACTCAGGGGCGGGATCTCTGGAAACACTATATATTTT,CASSPLRGGISGNTIYF
many,TRBJ1-1,13,-,TRBV15,TGTGCCACCAGCAGAGATCCCAACACTGAAGCTTTCTTT,CATSRDPNTEAFF
many,TRBJ2-1,15,TRBD2,TRBV27,TGTGCCAGCAGTCTAGGGACTAGGGGGGGTGATGAGCAGTTCTTC,CASSLGTRGGDEQFF
many,TRBJ1-1,15,-,TRBV14,TGTGCCAGCAGCCAAGATCTGCCGGGGAACACTGAAGCTTTCTTT,CASSQDLPGNTEAFF
many,TRBJ2-5,13,TRBD1,TRBV28,TGTGCCAGCAGACCGGACAGGGAGGAGACCCAGTACTTC,CASRPDREETQYF
-,TRBJ2-7,14,-,TRBV7-2,TGTGCCAGCAGCTTAGGCCAGCCGCGAGGCGAGCAGTACTTC,CASSLGQPRGEQYF
few,TRBJ2-5,14,-,TRBV20-1,TGCAGTGCTCGCCAGGATCGAAAGGAAGAGACCCAGTACTTC,CSARQDRKEETQYF
many,TRBJ2-3,17,TRBD2,TRBV4-2,TGTGCCAGCAGCCAAGAGCCTAGGCGGGAGGCGGCAGATACGCAGTATTTT,CASSQEPRREAADTQYF
many,TRBJ2-1,16,-,TRBV28,TGTGCCAGCAGTACTATCTGGGAGGTAACCTACAATGAGCAGTTCTTC,CASSTIWEVTYNEQFF
many,TRBJ2-7,14,TRBD1,TRBV28,TGTGCCAGCAGCGAAACAGGGGGCCGGAACGAGCAGTACTTC,CASSETGGRNEQYF
many,TRBJ2-3,16,-,TRBV4-3,TGCGCCAGCAGCCAAGTCCCCTCCACCACGCACGGTACGCAGTATTTT,CASSQVPSTTHGTQYF
-,TRBJ2-6,14,-,TRBV28,TGTGCCAGCAGGGCGCCGTCCGGGGCCAACGTCCTGACTTTC,CASRAPSGANVLTF
many,TRBJ1-2,15,-,TRBV7-9,TGTGCCAGCAGCGCCCTGCGGGGGCAAGGCTATGGCTACACCTTC,CASSALRGQGYGYTF
-,TRBJ1-2,16,-,TRBV12-3/TRBV12-4,TGTGCCACCACCTCCCCTACGGGCCGGAACGACTATGGCTACACCTTC,CATTSPTGRNDYGYTF
many,TRBJ2-1,13,-,TRBV5-1,TGCGCCAGCAGCTTGGAACTCCTTAATGAGCAGTTCTTC,CASSLELLNEQFF
many,TRBJ1-2,12,-,TRBV12-3/TRBV12-4,TGTGCCAGCAGTTTTTCCACCTATGGCTACACCTTC,CASSFSTYGYTF
-,TRBJ2-3,16,TRBD2,TRBV13,TGTGCCAGCAGCTACGGGACTAGCGGGAGCACAGATACGCAGTATTTT,CASSYGTSGSTDTQYF
many,TRBJ2-1,14,-,TRBV5-1,TGCGCCAGCAGCTTGGCAGGGATCTGGAATGAGCAGTTCTTC,CASSLAGIWNEQFF
many,TRBJ1-4,12,-,TRBV20-1,TGCAGTGCTAGAACTAGGAATGAAAAACTGTTTTTT,CSARTRNEKLFF
many,TRBJ1-1,14,TRBD1,TRBV5-1,TGCGCCAGCAGCCAACAGGGGGTGAACACTGAAGCTTTCTTT,CASSQQGVNTEAFF
many,TRBJ1-6,12,-,TRBV27,TGTGCCAGCAGTATCTATAATTCACCCCTCCACTTT,CASSIYNSPLHF
many,TRBJ2-3,14,-,TRBV10-3,TGTGCCATCCCGGGGTCCGATGACACAGATACGCAGTATTTT,CAIPGSDDTDTQYF
many,TRBJ1-1,16,-,TRBV5-1,TGCGCCAGCAGCCCCCTCGGGGGCACTATGAACACTGAAGCTTTCTTT,CASSPLGGTMNTEAFF
many,TRBJ2-3,17,-,TRBV6-5,TGTGCCAGCAGTACCCGAGACAGGGCCCGGGGGGGAGATACGCAGTATTTT,CASSTRDRARGGDTQYF
many,TRBJ2-4,14,-,TRBV5-1,TGCGCCAGCAGCTTGGGAGTAGCGAGAAACATTCAGTACTTC,CASSLGVARNIQYF
many,TRBJ1-2,15,-,TRBV5-1,TGCGCCAGCAGCACAACGGGACGAATTAACTATGGCTACACCTTC,CASSTTGRINYGYTF